A selection of T cell receptor beta chains follows, all from one sample in a study of blood T cell repertoires in COVID-19. Sequencing was performed with immunoSEQ multiplex PCR; in TCRdb, only in-frame clones are kept and a portion is missing. This table holds some 290,000 clones, roughly 88% found once. Material for sequencing was peripheral blood. The receptors were sampled from a woman aged 25 to 45 with COVID-19, enrolled during active disease. The CDR3 runs from the conserved cysteine through the conserved F or W.

TRBV13	TRBJ2-3	CASSSQRRTDTQYF
TRBV27	TRBJ2-7	CASSPGAGYEQYF
TRBV12-3/TRBV12-4	TRBJ1-2	CASSRDFDGYTF
TRBV4-2	TRBJ2-7	CASSQGAPNIVYEQYF
TRBV5-4	TRBJ1-1	CASSLGRTGDRAEAFF
TRBV7-8	TRBJ2-1	CASSLGGLADYNEQFF
TRBV5-4	TRBJ2-1	CASSPDTQGPFHEQFF
TRBV15	TRBJ2-5	CATKSAVETQYF
TRBV21-1	TRBJ2-7	CASSKRGQGSYEQYF
TRBV7-8	TRBJ2-1	CASSSGTSGNHYNEQFF
TRBV4-1	TRBJ2-7	CASSQELGGDYEQYF
TRBV6-5	TRBJ2-7	CASRLRTGAENEQYF
TRBV28	TRBJ2-7	CASSLWAGTTVYEQYF
TRBV6-4	TRBJ1-5	CASSPREGNQPQHF
TRBV5-8	TRBJ1-2	CASSSLVKGNYGYTF
TRBV6-5	.	CASNHRDRVYEQYF
TRBV28	TRBJ1-5	CASSYIDRSNQPQHF
TRBV30	TRBJ2-1	CALAWTSDYNEQFF
TRBV18	TRBJ2-1	CASSGRANLGEQFF
TRBV27	TRBJ2-1	CASSDWTSGTYNEQFF
TRBV7-8	TRBJ1-5	CASSPWTGGNQPQHF
TRBV19	TRBJ2-1	CASSIDLENEQFF
TRBV27	TRBJ1-2	CASSVSPSIYGYTF
TRBV19	TRBJ1-2	CASKPPGQGIYGYTF
TRBV20-1	TRBJ2-5	CSARLGETQYF
TRBV5-1	TRBJ1-1	CASSLGAGRLNTEAFF
TRBV19	TRBJ2-7	CASSLGGDSSYEQYF
TRBV7-8	TRBJ2-1	CASSPYRLADYNEQFF
TRBV3-1/TRBV3-2	TRBJ1-1	CASSQDMVAENTEAFF
TRBV19	TRBJ1-1	CASSVDSLSAEAFF
TRBV10-1	TRBJ2-1	CASDRDRGTSGDNEQFF
TRBV28	TRBJ2-7	CASSSRQGHEQYF